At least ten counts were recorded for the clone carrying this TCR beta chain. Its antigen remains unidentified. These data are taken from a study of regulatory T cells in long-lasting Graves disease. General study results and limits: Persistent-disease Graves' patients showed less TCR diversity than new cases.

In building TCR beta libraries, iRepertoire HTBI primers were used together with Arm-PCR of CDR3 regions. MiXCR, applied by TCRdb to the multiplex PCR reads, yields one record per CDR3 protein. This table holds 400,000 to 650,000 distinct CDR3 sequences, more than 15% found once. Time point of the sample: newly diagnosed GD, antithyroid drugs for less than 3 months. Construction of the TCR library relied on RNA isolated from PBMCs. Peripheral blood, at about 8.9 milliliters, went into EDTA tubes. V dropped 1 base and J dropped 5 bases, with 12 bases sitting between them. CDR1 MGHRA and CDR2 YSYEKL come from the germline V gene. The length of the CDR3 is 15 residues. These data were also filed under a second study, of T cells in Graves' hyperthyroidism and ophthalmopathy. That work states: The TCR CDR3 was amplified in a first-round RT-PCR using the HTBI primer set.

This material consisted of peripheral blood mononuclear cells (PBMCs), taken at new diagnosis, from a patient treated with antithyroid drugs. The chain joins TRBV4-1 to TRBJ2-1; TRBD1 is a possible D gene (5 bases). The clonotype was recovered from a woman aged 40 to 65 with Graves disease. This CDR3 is CASSQVGPGNNEQFF. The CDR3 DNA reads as TGCGCCAGCAGCCAAGTGGGGCCAGGCAACAATGAGCAGTTCTTC.